This T cell receptor (beta chain) was sequenced in a study of OX40 agonist ivuxolimab in advanced cancers. About the study: A diagnosis of hepatocellular carcinoma, melanoma, renal cell or head and neck cancer was present in dose-escalation patients. Study conclusions and caveats: Doses of 0.1 to 3.0 mg/kg were accompanied by clonal expansion of CD4+ and CD8+ blood T cells by week 6.

In the case of this clone: Its antigen remains unknown.

Assay used: immunoSEQ multiplex PCR; TCRdb lists only in-frame clones, some missing. The data contain about 82,000 clones, roughly nine tenths of them singletons. This sample comprised CD4+ or CD8+ T cells sorted from blood, obtained in a trial of the OX40 agonist ivuxolimab. The sequence was obtained from an adult with an advanced solid tumor such as melanoma, head and neck, liver or kidney cancer.

This CDR3 is CAWSQSSGVYNEQFF. Here the CDR3 DNA reads TGTGCCTGGAGTCAATCTAGCGGGGTCTACAATGAGCAGTTCTTC. The chain joins TRBV30 to TRBJ2-1, with TRBD2 matching 9 bases. CDR3 length: 15 amino acids. The V segment lost 2 bases and the J segment 3 bases; nucleotides outside the gene matches: 5. CDR1 and CDR2 (germline): GTSNPN, SVGIG (reference sequence).